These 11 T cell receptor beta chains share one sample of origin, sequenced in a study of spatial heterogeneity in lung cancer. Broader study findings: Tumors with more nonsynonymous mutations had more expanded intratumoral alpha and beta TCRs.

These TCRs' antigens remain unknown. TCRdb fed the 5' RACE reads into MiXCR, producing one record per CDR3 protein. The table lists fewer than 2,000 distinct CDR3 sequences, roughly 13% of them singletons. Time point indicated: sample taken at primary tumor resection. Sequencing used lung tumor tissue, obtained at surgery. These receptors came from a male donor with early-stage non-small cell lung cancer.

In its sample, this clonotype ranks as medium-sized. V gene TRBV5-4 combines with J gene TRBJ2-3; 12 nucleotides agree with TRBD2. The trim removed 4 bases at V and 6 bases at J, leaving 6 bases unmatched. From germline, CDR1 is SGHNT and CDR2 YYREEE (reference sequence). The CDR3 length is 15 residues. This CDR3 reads CASSPTSGSVDTQYF. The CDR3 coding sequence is TGTGCCAGCAGCCCGACTAGCGGGAGTGTTGATACGCAGTATTTT.

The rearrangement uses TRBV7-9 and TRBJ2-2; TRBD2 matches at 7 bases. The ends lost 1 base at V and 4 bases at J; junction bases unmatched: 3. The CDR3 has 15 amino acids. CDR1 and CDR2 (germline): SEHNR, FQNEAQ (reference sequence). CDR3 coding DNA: TGTGCCAGCAGCTTAGTGATAGCGGGCACCGGGGAGCTGTTTTTT. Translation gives CASSLVIAGTGELFF.

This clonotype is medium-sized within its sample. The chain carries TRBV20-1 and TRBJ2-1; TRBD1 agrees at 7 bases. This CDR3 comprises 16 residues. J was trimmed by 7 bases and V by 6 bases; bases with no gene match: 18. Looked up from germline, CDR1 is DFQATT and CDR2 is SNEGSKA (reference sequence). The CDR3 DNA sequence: TGCAGTGCCCAACGGCCCCAGCAGGGGGTCAAGAATGAGCAGTTCTTC. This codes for CSAQRPQQGVKNEQFF.

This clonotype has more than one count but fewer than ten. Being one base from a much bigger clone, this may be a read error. The CDR3 region has the DNA TGTGCCAGCATCCTAGGGACAGGGTACTCTGGGGCCAACGTCCTGACTTTC. Translation: CASILGTGYSGANVLTF. The rearrangement uses TRBV7-9 and TRBJ2-6, with TRBD1 identical over 9 bases. The germline CDR1 and CDR2 sequences are SEHNR and FQNEAQ (reference sequence). This CDR3 is 17 amino acids long. V dropped 7 bases and J dropped 0; count of bases not matched to a gene: 7.

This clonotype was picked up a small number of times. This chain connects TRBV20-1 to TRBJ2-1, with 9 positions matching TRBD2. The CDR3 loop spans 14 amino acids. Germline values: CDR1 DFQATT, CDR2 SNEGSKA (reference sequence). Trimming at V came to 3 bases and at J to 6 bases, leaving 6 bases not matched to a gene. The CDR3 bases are TGCAGTGCTAGTTGGCTAGCGGGGCCCAATGAGCAGTTCTTC. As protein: CSASWLAGPNEQFF.

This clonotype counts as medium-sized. CDR3 residues: CASSSPWTVEAFF. The DNA of the CDR3 is TGTGCCAGCAGCTCCCCCTGGACAGTTGAAGCTTTCTTT. J is TRBJ1-1 and V is TRBV11-2; D possibly corresponds to TRBD1 (6 bases). CDR3 length equals 13 residues. The V end lost 4 bases, the J end lost 7 bases, and 13 bases lay between the germline ends. In germline, CDR1 is SGHAT, CDR2 FQNNGV.

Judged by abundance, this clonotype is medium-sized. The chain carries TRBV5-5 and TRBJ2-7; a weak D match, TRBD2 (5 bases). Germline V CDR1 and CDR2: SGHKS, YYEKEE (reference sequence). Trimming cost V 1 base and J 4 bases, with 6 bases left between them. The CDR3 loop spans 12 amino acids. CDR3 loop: CASSLSGYEQYF. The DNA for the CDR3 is TGTGCCAGCAGCTTGTCGGGATACGAGCAGTACTTC.

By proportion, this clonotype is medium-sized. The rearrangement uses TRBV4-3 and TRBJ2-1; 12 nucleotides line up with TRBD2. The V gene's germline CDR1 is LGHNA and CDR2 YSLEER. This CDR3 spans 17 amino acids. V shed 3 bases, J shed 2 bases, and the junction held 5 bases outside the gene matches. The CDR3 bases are TGCGCCAGCAGCCAGGGGCGACTAGCGGGGGCCTACAATGAGCAGTTCTTC. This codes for CASSQGRLAGAYNEQFF.

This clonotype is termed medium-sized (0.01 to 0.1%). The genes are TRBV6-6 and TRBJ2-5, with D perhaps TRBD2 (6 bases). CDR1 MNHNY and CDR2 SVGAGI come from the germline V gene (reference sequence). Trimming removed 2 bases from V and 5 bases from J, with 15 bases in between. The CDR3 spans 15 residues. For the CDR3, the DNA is TGTGCCAGCAGTTACGGGACCACACGGGGGGAGACCCAGTACTTC. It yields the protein CASSYGTTRGETQYF.

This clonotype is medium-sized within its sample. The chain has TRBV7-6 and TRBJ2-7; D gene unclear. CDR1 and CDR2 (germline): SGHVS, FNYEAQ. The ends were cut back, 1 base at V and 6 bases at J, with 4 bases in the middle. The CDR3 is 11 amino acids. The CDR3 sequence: CASSLGVEQYF. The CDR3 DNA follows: TGTGCCAGCAGCTTAGGGGTCGAGCAGTACTTC.

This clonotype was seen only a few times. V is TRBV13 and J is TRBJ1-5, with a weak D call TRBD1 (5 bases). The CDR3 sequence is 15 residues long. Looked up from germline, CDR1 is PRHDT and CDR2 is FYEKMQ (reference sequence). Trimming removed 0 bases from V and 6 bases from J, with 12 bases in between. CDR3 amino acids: CASSLGRGFSQPQHF. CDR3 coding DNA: TGTGCCAGCAGCTTAGGGAGGGGCTTCTCTCAGCCCCAGCATTTT.